The rows below give T cell receptor beta chains drawn from one sample of a study of shared clonotypes between healthy human individuals. Sequencing was performed with immunoSEQ multiplex PCR; in TCRdb, only in-frame clones are kept and a portion is missing. The sample includes roughly 1.4 million clones, approximately 98.5% of them seen just once. The sequenced material came from naive CD4+ T cells sorted from blood. All receptors come from a man aged 30 to 39 in good health. The CDR3 runs from the conserved cysteine through the conserved F or W. Each record gives: clone size, V gene, J gene, D gene, CDR3 protein, CDR3 DNA. The D gene is left open where the match is weak. Size values are once, few and many counts, or a class for expanded clones, and some rows have none.

>NA|TRBV7-9|TRBJ2-3|NA
CASSFRDTITDTQYF
TGTGCCAGCAGCTTCCGAGACACAATCACAGATACGCAGTATTTT
>once|TRBV18|TRBJ1-2|NA
CASSPWGANYGYTF
TGTGCCAGCTCACCCTGGGGAGCTAACTATGGCTACACCTTC
>NA|TRBV5-4|TRBJ2-7|NA
CASSLAQGKGYYEQYF
TGTGCCAGCAGCTTGGCCCAGGGAAAGGGCTACTACGAGCAGTACTTC
>NA|TRBV10-3|TRBJ1-5|NA
CAIGQGSNQPQHF
TGTGCCATCGGGCAGGGAAGCAATCAGCCCCAGCATTTT
>NA|TRBV5-4|TRBJ1-4|NA
CASQRGATNEKLFF
TGTGCCTCCCAGAGAGGGGCAACTAATGAAAAACTGTTTTTT
>NA|TRBV27|TRBJ2-7|NA
CASSLIRLGEQYF
TGTGCCAGCAGTTTAATACGGCTGGGCGAGCAGTACTTC
>NA|TRBV18|TRBJ1-5|NA
CASSPLGRSLAVQPQHF
TGTGCCAGCTCACCACTGGGCAGAAGTCTGGCGGTTCAGCCCCAGCATTTT
>NA|TRBV11-2|TRBJ2-7|NA
CASSLGEYYEQYF
TGTGCCAGCAGCTTAGGGGAATACTACGAGCAGTACTTC
>NA|TRBV2|TRBJ2-7|TRBD2
CASRVHGGDLSYEQYF
TGTGCCAGCAGAGTCCATGGGGGGGACCTATCCTACGAGCAGTACTTC
>NA|TRBV6-5|TRBJ2-7|NA
CASRPSKPPYEQYF
TGTGCCAGCAGACCTAGTAAGCCGCCCTACGAGCAGTACTTC
>NA|TRBV18|TRBJ2-5|TRBD1
CASSPLPTGVLQETQYF
TGTGCCAGCTCACCACTCCCGACAGGGGTCCTCCAAGAGACCCAGTACTTC
>NA|TRBV7-3|TRBJ2-1|TRBD2
CASSPGLAEYNEQFF
TGTGCCAGCAGCCCGGGACTAGCGGAATACAATGAGCAGTTCTTC
>NA|TRBV4-1|TRBJ2-5|NA
CASSQGPLRETQYF
TGCGCCAGCAGCCAAGGGCCGCTGAGGGAGACCCAGTACTTC
>NA|TRBV18|TRBJ1-4|NA
CASSLWSGNEKLFF
TGTGCCAGCTCACTCTGGTCGGGGAACGAAAAACTGTTTTTT
>once|TRBV7-9|TRBJ2-2|TRBD1
CASSSKQGSTGELFF
TGTGCCAGCAGCTCAAAACAGGGGAGCACCGGGGAGCTGTTTTTT
>NA|TRBV5-1|TRBJ2-1|TRBD1
CASSKTGGGYNEQFF
TGCGCCAGCAGCAAGACAGGGGGCGGCTACAATGAGCAGTTCTTC
>NA|TRBV5-6|TRBJ2-7|NA
CASSPLRRTSYEQYF
TGTGCCAGCAGCCCTCTCCGGAGGACCTCCTACGAGCAGTACTTC
>NA|TRBV25-1|TRBJ2-7|NA
CASSDLSWASYEQYF
TGTGCCAGCAGTGATCTTAGTTGGGCTTCCTACGAGCAGTACTTC
>NA|TRBV5-3|TRBJ2-7|NA
CASSFSTRGYEQYF
TGTGCCAGCAGCTTTTCCACCCGTGGGTACGAGCAGTACTTC
>NA|TRBV11-3|TRBJ2-3|NA
CASSLSFTDTQYF
TGTGCCAGCAGCCTCTCCTTCACAGATACGCAGTATTTT
>NA|TRBV18|TRBJ2-1|NA
CASSQLRDNYNEQFF
TGTGCCAGCTCCCAACTCCGGGACAACTACAATGAGCAGTTCTTC
>NA|TRBV5-1|TRBJ2-3|NA
CASSLATDTQYF
TGCGCCAGCAGTTTAGCAACAGATACGCAGTATTTT
>NA|TRBV6-5|TRBJ2-7|NA
CASRRDRTYEQYF
TGTGCCAGCAGGCGGGACAGAACCTACGAGCAGTACTTC
>NA|TRBV11-2|TRBJ2-5|NA
CASSLDARAPETQYF
TGTGCCAGCAGCTTAGATGCGAGGGCCCCAGAGACCCAGTACTTC
>NA|TRBV27|TRBJ2-3|TRBD2
CASRDQLSGRASDTQYF
TGTGCCAGCAGAGATCAACTTAGCGGGAGGGCCTCAGATACGCAGTATTTT
>once|TRBV5-1|TRBJ2-1|TRBD2
CASSPRLAGENEQFF
TGCGCCAGCAGCCCTAGGCTAGCGGGAGAAAATGAGCAGTTCTTC
>once|TRBV28|TRBJ1-4|NA
CATSTNEKLFF
TGTGCCACGAGCACTAATGAAAAACTGTTTTTT
>NA|TRBV7-9|TRBJ1-1|NA
CASSLGGAPLNTEAFF
TGTGCCAGCAGCCTAGGAGGGGCCCCCTTGAACACTGAAGCTTTCTTT
>NA|TRBV6-5|TRBJ2-7|NA
CASSYSRISYEQYF
TGTGCCAGCAGTTACTCGCGGATCTCCTACGAGCAGTACTTC
>NA|TRBV15|TRBJ2-2|NA
CAIQQGSTGELFF
TGTGCCATCCAACAGGGCTCAACCGGGGAGCTGTTTTTT
>NA|TRBV19|TRBJ2-2|TRBD2
CASSELAGGGPGELFF
TGTGCCAGTAGTGAACTAGCGGGAGGGGGTCCCGGGGAGCTGTTTTTT
>NA|TRBV7-2|TRBJ2-7|NA
CASSLGVGSYEQYF
TGTGCCAGCAGCTTAGGAGTAGGATCCTACGAGCAGTACTTC
>NA|TRBV5-8|TRBJ2-5|TRBD2
CASSPRGRGVGTQYF
TGTGCCAGCAGTCCGCGGGGGAGGGGCGTCGGGACCCAGTACTTC
>NA|TRBV7-8|TRBJ1-1|TRBD1
CASSMTGIVTEAFF
TGTGCCAGCAGCATGACAGGGATAGTCACTGAAGCTTTCTTT
>NA|TRBV28|TRBJ2-5|NA
CASTPWEVQETQYF
TGTGCCAGCACCCCCTGGGAGGTCCAAGAGACCCAGTACTTC
>NA|TRBV28|TRBJ1-1|NA
CASSRGTEAFF
TGTGCCAGCAGCCGGGGGACGGAAGCTTTCTTT
>NA|TRBV9|TRBJ1-4|NA
CASSVGTAQREKLFF
TGTGCCAGCAGCGTAGGGACAGCACAGAGGGAAAAACTGTTTTTT
>NA|TRBV25-1|TRBJ2-3|NA
CASSNAGLPDTQYF
TGTGCCAGCAGTAACGCAGGTCTACCGGATACGCAGTATTTT
>NA|TRBV4-1|TRBJ2-1|NA
CASSQDGRSLNNEQFF
TGCGCCAGCAGCCAGGACGGACGGTCCTTGAACAATGAGCAGTTCTTC
>once|TRBV5-1|TRBJ1-5|NA
CASHPQPQHF
TGCGCCAGCCATCCCCAGCCCCAGCATTTT
>NA|TRBV28|TRBJ1-2|NA
CASNQIRRDQYGYTF
TGTGCCAGCAACCAAATCCGACGGGATCAATATGGCTACACCTTC
>NA|TRBV10-3|TRBJ2-5|NA
CAISDTATGPQETQYF
TGTGCCATCAGTGATACCGCTACAGGGCCCCAAGAGACCCAGTACTTC
>NA|TRBV5-1|TRBJ2-1|NA
CASSLRGSYNEQFF
TGCGCCAGCAGCTTGAGGGGGTCCTACAATGAGCAGTTCTTC
>NA|TRBV18|TRBJ1-2|NA
CASSHGDISNYGYTF
TGTGCCAGCTCACACGGGGACATTTCGAACTATGGCTACACCTTC
>NA|TRBV28|TRBJ1-2|NA
CASSLRLGTTGYTF
TGTGCCAGCAGTTTAAGGTTGGGGACAACTGGCTACACCTTC
>NA|TRBV7-2|TRBJ1-4|NA
CASSLGDRDNEKLFF
TGTGCCAGCAGCTTAGGCGACCGGGATAATGAAAAACTGTTTTTT